The source of this T cell receptor beta chain is a study of blood T cell repertoires in COVID-19. In the study overall: Specimens from acute and convalescent COVID-19 originated in the United States, Italy and Spain. Sources were T cells, B-cell-depleted T cells, or PBMCs; the material itself was cDNA or gDNA.

The CDR3 has 15 residues. With 4 bases clipped from V and 1 base from J, the junction kept 7 bases outside the gene matches. The V gene's germline CDR1 is SGHKS and CDR2 YYEKEE (reference sequence). In the authors' workflow: The assay estimated nucleated cells by amplifying reference gene primers. Assay used: immunoSEQ multiplex PCR; TCRdb lists only in-frame clones, some missing. The V and J calls and the clone size are those of that table, but D and trimming were determined from the DNA. The data contain almost 250,000 clones, about nine tenths of them singletons. This clonotype originated in a woman aged 60-75 years who had recovered from COVID-19. V usage is TRBV5-5 and J usage is TRBJ2-7, with TRBD1 identical over 8 bases. The material sequenced was peripheral blood. The CDR3 DNA reads as TGTGCCAGCAGCCGGAACAGGGGGGAGTCCTACGAGCAGTACTTC. It yields the protein CASSRNRGESYEQYF.